Shown below are 21 T cell receptor beta chains from a single sample sequenced in a study of blood T cells in healthy people across ages. Sample-barcoded 5' priming and a J-beta primer mix drove a second PCR of about 6 to 12 cycles. TCRdb independently ran MiXCR on the 5' RACE reads; one entry per CDR3 protein. The sample consists of 600,000 to 1,000,000 distinct CDR3 sequences, around a quarter of them appearing once. This sample was also put to use in a study of T cells of mothers and their children.

Sequencing used blood. All receptors come from a boy younger than 18 in good health.

The chain combines TRBV7-3 with TRBJ2-1; a weak D match, TRBD2 (5 bases). This CDR3 region has 16 residues. CDR1 is SGHTA and CDR2 is FQGTGA in the germline V gene. V was clipped by 5 bases and J by 5 bases, with 19 bases between them. This chain's CDR3 is CASSPEISVQNNEQFF. Here the CDR3 DNA reads TGTGCCAGCAGCCCCGAGATTAGCGTGCAAAACAATGAGCAGTTCTTC.

This clonotype was found a few times. This sequence joins TRBV6-2 or TRBV6-3 and TRBJ2-5; D is tentatively TRBD1 or TRBD2 (5 bases each). The CDR3 is made up of 13 amino acids. The germline V gene has CDR1 MNHEY and CDR2 SVGEGT. V shed 9 bases and J shed 3 bases, with 14 bases lying between them. The CDR3 spells CASSDAGKETQYF. The CDR3 nucleotides read TGTGCCAGTAGCGACGCAGGGAAAGAGACCCAGTACTTC.

The rearrangement joins TRBV6-5 to TRBJ1-2, with no clear D. Germline CDR1 and CDR2: MNHEY and SVGAGI. Trimming took off 6 bases at V and 3 bases at J, with 17 bases between the two ends. CDR3 size: 15 residues. CDR3 nucleotide sequence: TGTGCCAGCAGCCCAACCTTGTTCTCCTACTATGGCTACACCTTC. Translating it yields CASSPTLFSYYGYTF.

The CDR3 nucleotides read TGTGCCAGCAGTTACTACACCCCTGCAACTAATGAAAAACTGTTTTTT. Its translation: CASSYYTPATNEKLFF. This chain links TRBV6-5 with TRBJ1-4; D remains ambiguous. Germline loops: CDR1 MNHEY, CDR2 SVGAGI. Trimming left V 1 base short and J 0 bases short, with 9 bases between. The CDR3 totals 16 residues.

The gene calls are TRBV10-3 and TRBJ2-3; D may be TRBD1 or TRBD2 (5 bases each). V was shortened by 6 bases and J by 4 bases, with 17 bases between the two germline ends. The germline V gene encodes CDR1 ENHRY and CDR2 SYGVKD. The CDR3 length is 15 residues. Here the CDR3 reads CAISPGTSSADTQYF. The CDR3 nucleotides are TGTGCCATCAGCCCCGGGACCAGCTCTGCAGATACGCAGTATTTT.

In this sample, this clonotype turned up a few times. The rearrangement joins TRBV29-1 to TRBJ2-3; 7 positions match TRBD1. The CDR3 totals 17 residues. V gave up 0 bases and J gave up 3 bases; unmatched junction bases: 12. Germline CDR1 SQVTM, CDR2 ANQGSEA. Here the CDR3 DNA reads TGCAGCGTTGAAGAGGTTCGACAGGGCGATTTTACAGATACGCAGTATTTT. Translation: CSVEEVRQGDFTDTQYF.

The rearrangement links TRBV29-1 to TRBJ2-7, with 7 bases matching TRBD2. V lost 2 bases, J lost 6 bases, and 7 bases stayed unmatched. The germline V gene encodes CDR1 SQVTM and CDR2 ANQGSEA. There are 13 residues in the CDR3. CDR3 bases: TGCAGCGTTGAACTAGCGGAACGTCCCGAGCAGTACTTC. Residues: CSVELAERPEQYF.

This clonotype was counted between two and nine times. The chain uses TRBV6-2 or TRBV6-3 and TRBJ2-2; D possibly matches TRBD1 or TRBD2 (5 bases each). CDR3 size: 15 residues. Looked up from germline, CDR1 is MNHEY and CDR2 is SVGEGT. Deletions cut 2 bases from V and 2 bases from J, with 9 bases between. For the CDR3, the DNA is TGTGCCAGCAGTTACGAGGGGCGTAACACCGGGGAGCTGTTTTTT. Amino acids: CASSYEGRNTGELFF.

In nucleotides, the CDR3 is TGTGCCAGCAGCTTCATTAGGGGTCGGGGGACGAATTCACCCCTCCACTTT. Protein: CASSFIRGRGTNSPLHF. The V and J genes are TRBV7-9 and TRBJ1-6, with D possibly TRBD1 on 5 matching bases. V dropped 3 bases and J dropped 7 bases, with 19 bases sitting between them. This CDR3 region has 17 residues. Germline loops: CDR1 SEHNR, CDR2 FQNEAQ (reference sequence).

This clonotype was recorded a few times. This chain's CDR3 is CASSVSSGNSGNTIYF. The CDR3 nucleotides are TGCGCCAGCAGCGTATCCTCAGGGAACTCTGGAAACACCATATATTTT. This chain uses TRBV5-1 with TRBJ1-3; perhaps TRBD1 as D (5 bases). The germline V and J ends were trimmed by 4 bases and 0 bases, with 14 bases remaining between them. The CDR3 loop spans 16 amino acids. Germline V gene sequence: CDR1 SGHRS, CDR2 YFSETQ.

V gene TRBV4-1 combines with J gene TRBJ2-3; unclear D gene. Trimming took 1 base from V and 5 from J, leaving 16 bases between them. CDR1 is MGHRA and CDR2 is YSYEKL in the germline V gene. The CDR3 has 16 amino acids. CDR3 residues: CASSQASDGWGDTQYF. As DNA, the CDR3 is TGCGCCAGCAGCCAAGCATCGGACGGCTGGGGAGATACGCAGTATTTT.

V usage is TRBV7-8 and J usage is TRBJ2-3; D is uncertain. The CDR3 runs to 15 residues. Trimming removed 2 bases from V and 3 bases from J, with 12 bases in between. Germline loops: CDR1 SGHVS, CDR2 FQNEAQ. DNA of the CDR3: TGTGCCAGCAGCTTAATAATCCAAGTGACAGATACGCAGTATTTT. Translating gives CASSLIIQVTDTQYF.

Regarding this clonotype: Sequence at one end of the junction differs from germline and may be a read error. The chain has TRBV20-1 and TRBJ2-7; D is perhaps TRBD2 (5 bases). Germline-derived CDR1 and CDR2 are DFQATT and SNEGSKA (reference sequence). This CDR3 is 13 amino acids long. CDR3 bases: TGCAATGCTAGCCAGGACGTTAACTACGAGCAGTACTTC. Protein sequence: CNASQDVNYEQYF.

The rearrangement joins TRBV12-3 or TRBV12-4 to TRBJ1-2; D possibly corresponds to TRBD1 (5 bases). The V gene lost 6 bases and the J gene lost 3 bases, with 11 bases spanning the gap. The length of the CDR3 is 13 residues. The chain's CDR3 is CASRGSGHYGYTF. CDR3 nucleotides: TGTGCCAGCAGGGGCTCGGGGCACTATGGCTACACCTTC.

The chain employs TRBV12-3 or TRBV12-4 and TRBJ2-7; 10 bases agree with TRBD1. The trim removed 7 bases at V and 1 base at J, leaving 10 bases unmatched. The CDR3 extends over 16 amino acids. The CDR3 loop is CASTPTGGAASYEQYF. The CDR3 DNA is TGTGCCAGCACCCCGACAGGGGGCGCCGCTTCCTACGAGCAGTACTTC.

The chain recombines TRBV11-2 with TRBJ2-2; 8 bases align to TRBD2. The CDR3 spans 20 residues. Germline CDR1 reads SGHAT; CDR2 reads FQNNGV. V gave up 5 bases and J gave up 3 bases; unmatched junction bases: 20. The CDR3 DNA is TGTGCCAGCAGCCATATCTCCGAGCGGGGGTTTATAAGGCACACCGGGGAGCTGTTTTTT. Amino acid sequence: CASSHISERGFIRHTGELFF.

This clonotype was counted only a few times. The CDR3 is CASSSTSGVKYF. The DNA of the CDR3 is TGCGCCAGCAGCTCGACTAGCGGGGTGAAGTACTTC. This chain connects TRBV5-1 to TRBJ2-4, with 11 bases identical to TRBD2. Germline lookup yields CDR1 SGHRS and CDR2 YFSETQ. The CDR3 runs 12 residues. V shed 3 bases, J shed 14 bases, and the junction held 4 bases outside the gene matches.

This chain uses TRBV7-9 with TRBJ2-7; TRBD2 aligns across 8 bases. V gave up 2 bases and J gave up 0 bases; unmatched junction bases: 3. Germline V lookup: CDR1 SEHNR, CDR2 FQNEAQ (reference sequence). The CDR3 sequence is 15 residues long. CDR3 in DNA: TGTGCCAGCAGCTTAAGCGGGAGTGTCTCCTACGAGCAGTACTTC. This codes for CASSLSGSVSYEQYF.

The rearrangement links TRBV9 to TRBJ2-2; either TRBD1 or TRBD2 may fit D (6 bases each). Trimming cost V 6 bases and J 0 bases, with 21 bases left between them. Germline values: CDR1 SGDLS, CDR2 YYNGEE. The CDR3 is made up of 18 amino acids. The DNA of the CDR3 is TGTGCCAGCACCAAAGACGGGGGCCATTGGACGAACACCGGGGAGCTGTTTTTT. This translates into CASTKDGGHWTNTGELFF.

This clonotype was picked up a small number of times. This rearrangement joins TRBV7-3 to TRBJ2-7; 9 bases are shared with TRBD2. The CDR3 consists of 13 residues. J gave up 10 bases and V 5 bases, and 9 bases lay outside the gene matches. The germline gives CDR1 SGHTA, CDR2 FQGTGA. CDR3 bases: TGTGCCAGCAGCCTAGATGCGGGGGGGCCCCAGTACTTC. Its protein product is CASSLDAGGPQYF.

J is TRBJ2-5 and V is TRBV29-1; D unresolved. Gene TRBJ2-7 matches the end of the DNA better, so the J call may be wrong. The CDR3 runs to 11 residues. Germline CDR1 reads SQVTM; CDR2 reads ANQGSEA. The CDR3 protein is CSVISLNEQYF. The CDR3 region has the DNA TGCAGCGTCATCTCCCTAAACGAGCAGTACTTC.